What follows is one TCR beta chain and its context. Its matching antigen is unknown. This sample is part of a study of CD8+ T cells in alopecia areata. The authors extracted RNA and reverse transcribed it into cDNA as the sequencing template. Assay: immunoSEQ multiplex PCR; the TCRdb copy retains only in-frame clones and omits some. The sample lists more than 150,000 clones, around 50% occurring once. Sorted populations comprised CD4+ and CD8+ T cells obtained from PBMCs. Study results and limitations: Sequence data from scalp samples additionally include resident alphabeta T cells of normal skin.

Material: CD4+ T cells sorted from blood, obtained at week 0. The sequence derives from a human donor with alopecia areata.

This CDR3 is CSVAWGQGDGYTF. The CDR3 nucleotides read TGCAGCGTTGCGTGGGGACAGGGAGATGGCTACACCTTC. This chain links TRBV29-1 with TRBJ1-2, with 9 bases lining up with TRBD1. Trimming removed 4 bases from V and 6 bases from J; junction bases left unmatched: 6. This CDR3 region has 13 residues. Germline V gene sequence: CDR1 SQVTM, CDR2 ANQGSEA. Based on the CDR3 plus reference TRBV29-1 and TRBJ1-2, the full variable domain is SAVISQKPSRDICQRGTSLTIQCQVDSQVTMMFWYRQQPGQSLTLIATANQGSEATYESGFVIDKFPISRPNLTFSTLTVSNMSPEDSSIYLCSVAWGQGDGYTFGSGTRLTVV.